This T cell receptor (beta chain) was retrieved from a study of cytomegalovirus exposure and HLA in healthy donors. Germline V gives CDR1 SGHAT, CDR2 FQNNGV. This CDR3 has 12 amino acids. Trimming took 5 bases from V and 2 from J, leaving 4 bases between them. A multiplex PCR was run with 60 Vbeta primers and 13 Jbeta primers. Some clones are missing from TCRdb's copy, which holds only in-frame ones; the method was immunoSEQ multiplex PCR. The sample records some 150,000 clones, about 82% being singletons. For this clone: The antigen is undetermined.

Everyone who donated was a healthy bone marrow donor. The study's findings and limits: Sequencing had likely introduced a cluster of highly shared sequence variants as an artifact. Most TCR sequences were seen very rarely across donors, but some public TCRs occurred in many. Immune exposure information comprised only CMV serostatus.

The sequence derives from a woman aged 18-29 years in good health and CMV-seronegative. This chain joins TRBV11-2 and TRBJ2-1, with unresolved D. Sequencing was performed on PBMCs. The CDR3 nucleotides are TGTGCCAGCAGCCATGCCTACAATGAGCAGTTCTTC. Protein product: CASSHAYNEQFF.